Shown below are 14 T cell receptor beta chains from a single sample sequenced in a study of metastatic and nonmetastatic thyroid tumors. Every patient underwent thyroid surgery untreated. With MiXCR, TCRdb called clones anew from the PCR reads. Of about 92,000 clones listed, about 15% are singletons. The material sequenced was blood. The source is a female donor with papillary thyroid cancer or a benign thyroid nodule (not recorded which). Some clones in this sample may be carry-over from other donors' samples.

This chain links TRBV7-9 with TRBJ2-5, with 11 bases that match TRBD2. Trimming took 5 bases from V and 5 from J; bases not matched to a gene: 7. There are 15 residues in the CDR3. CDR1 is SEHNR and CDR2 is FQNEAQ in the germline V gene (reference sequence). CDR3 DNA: TGTGCCAGCAGCCTTAGCGGGGGGGCCTGGGAGACCCAGTACTTC. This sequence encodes CASSLSGGAWETQYF. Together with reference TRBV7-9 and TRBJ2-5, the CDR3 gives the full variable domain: DTGVSQNPRHKITKRGQNVTFRCDPISEHNRLYWYRQTLGQGPEFLTYFQNEAQLEKSRLLSDRFSAERPKGSFSTLEIQRTEQGDSAMYLCASSLSGGAWETQYFGPGTRLLVL.

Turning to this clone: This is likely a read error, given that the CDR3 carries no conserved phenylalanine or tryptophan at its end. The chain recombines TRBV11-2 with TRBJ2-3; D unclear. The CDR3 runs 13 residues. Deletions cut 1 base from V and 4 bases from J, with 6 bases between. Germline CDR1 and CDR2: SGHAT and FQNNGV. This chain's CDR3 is CASSLARSDTQYL. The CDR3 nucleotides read TGTGCCAGCAGCTTAGCGCGGTCAGATACGCAGTATCTT.

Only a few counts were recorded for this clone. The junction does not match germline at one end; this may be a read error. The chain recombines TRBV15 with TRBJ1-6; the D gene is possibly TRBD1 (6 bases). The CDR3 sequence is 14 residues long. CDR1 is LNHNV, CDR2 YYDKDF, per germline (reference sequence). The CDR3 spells CATSWDMGNSPPHF. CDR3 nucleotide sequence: TGTGCCACCAGCTGGGACATGGGTAATTCGCCCCCCCACTTT.

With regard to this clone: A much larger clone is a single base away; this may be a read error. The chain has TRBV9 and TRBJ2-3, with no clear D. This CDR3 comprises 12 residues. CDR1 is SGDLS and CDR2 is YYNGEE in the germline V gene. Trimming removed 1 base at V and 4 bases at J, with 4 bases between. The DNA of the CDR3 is TGTGCCAGCAGCGTATACTCAGATACGCAGTATTTT. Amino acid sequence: CASSVYSDTQYF.

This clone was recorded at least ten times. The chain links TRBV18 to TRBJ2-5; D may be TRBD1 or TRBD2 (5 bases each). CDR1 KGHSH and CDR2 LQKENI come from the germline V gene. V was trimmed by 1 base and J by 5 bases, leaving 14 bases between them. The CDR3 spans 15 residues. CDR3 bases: TGTGCCAGCTCACCACAGGCAGGGCGAGGGGAGACCCAGTACTTC. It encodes CASSPQAGRGETQYF.

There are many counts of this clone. CDR3: CASSLKTGGAGNQPQHF. As DNA, the CDR3 is TGTGCCAGCAGCCTCAAGACAGGGGGCGCGGGCAATCAGCCCCAGCATTTT. This sequence joins TRBV7-8 and TRBJ1-5, with 10 bases that match TRBD1. The CDR3 is 17 residues long. Trimming took 5 bases from V and 2 from J; bases not matched to a gene: 9. Germline V CDR1 and CDR2: SGHVS, FQNEAQ.

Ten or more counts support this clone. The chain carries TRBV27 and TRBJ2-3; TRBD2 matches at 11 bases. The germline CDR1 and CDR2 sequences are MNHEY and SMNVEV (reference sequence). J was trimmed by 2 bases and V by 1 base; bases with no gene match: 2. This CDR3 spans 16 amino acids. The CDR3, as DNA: TGTGCCAGCAGTTTATTGACTAGCGGGGACACAGATACGCAGTATTTT. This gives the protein CASSLLTSGDTDTQYF.

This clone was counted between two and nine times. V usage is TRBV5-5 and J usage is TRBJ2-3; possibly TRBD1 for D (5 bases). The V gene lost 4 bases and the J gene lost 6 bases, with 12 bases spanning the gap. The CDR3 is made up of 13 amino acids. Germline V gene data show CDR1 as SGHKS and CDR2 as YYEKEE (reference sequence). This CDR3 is CASSTLQADTQYF. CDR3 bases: TGTGCCAGCAGCACCCTACAGGCGGATACGCAGTATTTT.

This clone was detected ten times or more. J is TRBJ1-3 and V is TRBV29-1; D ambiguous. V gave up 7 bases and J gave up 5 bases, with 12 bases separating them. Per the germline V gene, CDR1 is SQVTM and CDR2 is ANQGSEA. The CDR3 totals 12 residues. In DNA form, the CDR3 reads TGCAGCGCCCAACAGTCCCGAAACACCATATATTTT. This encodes CSAQQSRNTIYF.

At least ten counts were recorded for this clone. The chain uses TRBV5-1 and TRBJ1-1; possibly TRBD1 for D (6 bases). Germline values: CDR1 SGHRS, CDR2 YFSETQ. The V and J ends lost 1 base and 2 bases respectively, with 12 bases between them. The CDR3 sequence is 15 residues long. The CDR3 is CASSLTSGHNTEAFF. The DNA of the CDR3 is TGCGCCAGCAGCTTGACCTCGGGACACAACACTGAAGCTTTCTTT.

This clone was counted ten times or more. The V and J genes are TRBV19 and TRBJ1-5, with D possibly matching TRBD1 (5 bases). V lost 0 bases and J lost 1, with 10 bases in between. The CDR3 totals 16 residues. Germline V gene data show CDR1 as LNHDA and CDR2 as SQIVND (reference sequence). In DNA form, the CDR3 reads TGTGCCAGTAGTATAGACCGACAGATGAGCAATCAGCCCCAGCATTTT. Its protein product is CASSIDRQMSNQPQHF.

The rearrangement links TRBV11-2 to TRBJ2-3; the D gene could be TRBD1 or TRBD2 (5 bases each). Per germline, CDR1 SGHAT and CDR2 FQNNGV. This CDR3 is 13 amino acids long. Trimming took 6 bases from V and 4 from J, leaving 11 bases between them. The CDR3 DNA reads TGTGCCAGCAGTCCCCTGGGGGCAGATACGCAGTATTTT. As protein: CASSPLGADTQYF.

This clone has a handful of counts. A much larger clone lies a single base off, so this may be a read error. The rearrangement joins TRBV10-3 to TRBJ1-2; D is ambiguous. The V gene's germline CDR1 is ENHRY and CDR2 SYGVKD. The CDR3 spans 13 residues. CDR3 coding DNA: TGTGCCATCAGTGAAGGAGAGGGCTATTGCTACACCTTC. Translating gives CAISEGEGYCYTF.

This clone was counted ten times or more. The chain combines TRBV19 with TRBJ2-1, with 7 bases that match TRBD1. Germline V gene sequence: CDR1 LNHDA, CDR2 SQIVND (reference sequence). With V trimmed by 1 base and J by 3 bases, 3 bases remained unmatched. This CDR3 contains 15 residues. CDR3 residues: CASSIGTGLYNEQFF. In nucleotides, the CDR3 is TGTGCCAGTAGTATAGGGACAGGTCTCTACAATGAGCAGTTCTTC.